Each of the 23 T cell receptor beta chains below was sequenced from the same sample in a study of radiation and T cells in renal cell carcinoma. Time point meaning: blood 4 weeks post-SBRT, at nephrectomy. The treatment was: 15 Gy SBRT to primary tumor, nephrectomy 4 weeks later. Clones were sequenced by immunoSEQ multiplex PCR, and TCRdb holds only the in-frame ones, with some missing. The profile shows about 100,000 clones, 70% to 85% of them singletons. Sequences were derived from blood, sampled from a patient whose treatment included radiotherapy and nephrectomy. These receptors were taken from a man in his 60s with renal cell carcinoma.

The rearrangement links TRBV2 to TRBJ2-3, with TRBD2 matching over 10 bases. The CDR3 is 18 residues long. The V gene's germline CDR1 is SNHLY and CDR2 FYNNEI. The V and J ends lost 4 bases and 1 base, in that order; junction bases with no gene match: 11. CDR3 protein: CASSARLAGASGTDTQYF. CDR3 DNA: TGTGCCAGCAGTGCGCGGCTAGCGGGAGCATCGGGCACAGATACGCAGTATTTT.

The chain joins TRBV6-5 to TRBJ2-7, with a possible D match to TRBD1 (5 bases). CDR1 is MNHEY, CDR2 SVGAGI, per germline. V gave up 2 bases and J gave up 7 bases, with 21 bases separating them. The CDR3 contains 16 residues. The CDR3 reads CASSYKAWQGVWEQYF. CDR3 DNA sequence: TGTGCCAGCAGTTACAAGGCCTGGCAGGGTGTATGGGAGCAGTACTTC.

The CDR3 is CTSSQGGTSGSRRNIQYF. CDR3 bases: TGCACCAGCAGCCAGGGGGGGACTAGCGGGAGTCGGAGAAACATTCAGTACTTC. This chain connects TRBV1 to TRBJ2-4; the table's D call TRBD2 went unverified against the DNA. TRBV1 is described as a pseudogene. CDR3 length: 18 amino acids.

V and J are TRBV7-9 and TRBJ2-7, with 8 nucleotides matching TRBD1. Germline V lookup: CDR1 SEHNR, CDR2 FQNEAQ (reference sequence). The CDR3 length is 12 residues. The junction had 5 bases not matched to a gene; V was cut back by 4 bases and J by 9 bases. The CDR3 spells CASSSAGQGQYF. As DNA, the CDR3 is TGTGCCAGCAGCTCCGCCGGACAGGGGCAGTACTTC.

The chain couples TRBV12-5 to TRBJ2-3; D perhaps matches TRBD1 (6 bases). Between the trimmed V and J ends, which lost 1 base and 5 bases, there was a span of 16 bases. The CDR3 extends over 16 amino acids. The germline CDR1 and CDR2 sequences are LGHNT and FRNRAP. CDR3 region: CASGLELGQGQDTQYF. CDR3 bases: TGTGCTAGTGGTTTGGAGTTAGGGCAGGGGCAAGATACGCAGTATTTT. The variable domain in full, completed from reference TRBV12-5 and TRBJ2-3, reads DARVTQTPRHKVTEMGQEVTMRCQPILGHNTVFWYRQTMMQGLELLAYFRNRAPLDDSGMPKDRFSAEMPDATLATLKIQPSEPRDSAVYFCASGLELGQGQDTQYFGPGTRLTVL.

The chain recombines TRBV5-1 with TRBJ2-5; no reliable D call. V was shortened by 4 bases and J by 0 bases, with 19 bases between the two germline ends. This CDR3 comprises 17 residues. From germline, CDR1 is SGHRS and CDR2 YFSETQ. The CDR3 bases are TGCGCCAGCAGCCCGGGCCCACAGTTTAGTCACCAAGAGACCCAGTACTTC. This encodes CASSPGPQFSHQETQYF.

The chain employs TRBV10-3 and TRBJ2-3, with TRBD2 as a possible D gene (6 bases). Trimming took 4 bases from V and 2 from J, leaving 7 bases between them. The V gene's germline CDR1 is ENHRY and CDR2 SYGVKD. This CDR3 region has 13 residues. The CDR3: CAISGGDTDTQYF. CDR3 DNA: TGTGCCATCAGTGGCGGGGACACAGATACGCAGTATTTT.

The CDR3 sequence is CASSVASRGRVGGYTF. The CDR3 DNA follows: TGTGCCAGCAGCGTAGCTTCGAGGGGAAGGGTCGGTGGCTACACCTTC. The chain carries TRBV9 and TRBJ1-2, with D perhaps TRBD1 (5 bases). V lost 0 bases and J 7 bases, leaving 19 bases between the germline ends. This CDR3 spans 16 amino acids. CDR1 SGDLS and CDR2 YYNGEE come from the germline V gene.

In DNA form, the CDR3 reads TGTGCCAGCAGCGCATCAGGGTTCAATGAGCAGTTCTTC. It is translated as CASSASGFNEQFF. V gene TRBV9 combines with J gene TRBJ2-1, with D possibly TRBD1 on 5 matching bases. The V gene lost 3 bases and the J gene lost 6 bases, with 10 bases spanning the gap. The CDR3 contains 13 residues. Germline CDR1 SGDLS, CDR2 YYNGEE.

Comment on this clone: The sample has other DNA sequences that encode this CDR3 too. The V call is TRBV2, the J call TRBJ2-7; 7 bases match TRBD1. J was trimmed by 2 bases and V by 7 bases; bases with no gene match: 8. The germline gives CDR1 SNHLY, CDR2 FYNNEI. The CDR3 totals 14 residues. In DNA, the CDR3 is TGTGCCAGCAACATTCGGCAGGGGGCCTACGAGCAGTACTTC. It codes for CASNIRQGAYEQYF.

J is TRBJ1-4 and V is TRBV30; D is ambiguous. The germline V gene encodes CDR1 GTSNPN and CDR2 SVGIG (reference sequence). Trimming removed 3 bases from V and 6 bases from J, with 11 bases in between. The CDR3 extends over 13 amino acids. Here the CDR3 DNA reads TGTGCCTGGAGGGGCCGCGGGGATGAAAAACTGTTTTTT. Its translation: CAWRGRGDEKLFF.

The gene calls are TRBV2 and TRBJ2-5, with D maybe TRBD2 (6 bases). The CDR3 covers 14 residues. Germline CDR1 SNHLY, CDR2 FYNNEI. Trimming removed 6 bases at V and 5 bases at J, with 16 bases between. The CDR3 protein is CASRPLARAETQYF. DNA of the CDR3: TGTGCCAGCAGGCCCCTAGCGAGGGCGGAGACCCAGTACTTC.

The chain links TRBV5-4 to TRBJ2-1; D is perhaps TRBD2 (6 bases). Germline V CDR1 and CDR2: SGHNT, YYREEE (reference sequence). The germline V and J ends were trimmed by 2 bases and 8 bases, with 17 bases remaining between them. The CDR3 is made up of 15 amino acids. The chain's CDR3 is CASSFLGAGPHEQFF. CDR3 sequence (DNA): TGTGCCAGCAGCTTCTTAGGGGCGGGACCCCATGAGCAGTTCTTC.

The chain couples TRBV30 to TRBJ1-1, with D maybe TRBD1 (5 bases). V was clipped by 5 bases and J by 1 base, with 26 bases between them. Germline V lookup: CDR1 GTSNPN, CDR2 SVGIG (reference sequence). CDR3 length: 18 residues. The DNA of the CDR3 is TGTGCCTGGGGGAACACGTTTTGGGGTGTTCAGGGGAACACTGAAGCTTTCTTT. The encoded protein is CAWGNTFWGVQGNTEAFF. Full variable domain (remainder filled in from reference TRBV30 and TRBJ1-1): SQTIHQWPATLVQPVGSPLSLECTVEGTSNPNLYWYRQAAGRGLQLLFYSVGIGQISSEVPQNLSASRPQDRQFILSSKKLLLSDSGFYLCAWGNTFWGVQGNTEAFFGQGTRLTVV.

CDR3 DNA sequence: TGTGCCATCAGTGAGCTGGGAGCGGGCAATCAGCCCCAGCATTTT. Residues: CAISELGAGNQPQHF. V and J are TRBV10-3 and TRBJ1-5; D is undetermined. CDR1 and CDR2 (germline): ENHRY, SYGVKD. V was trimmed by 2 bases and J by 2 bases, leaving 10 bases between them. This CDR3 is 15 amino acids long.

The chain carries TRBV5-5 and TRBJ2-3; 8 nucleotides align to TRBD2. The CDR3 length is 14 residues. V shed 0 bases, J shed 4 bases, and the junction held 1 base outside the gene matches. CDR1 is SGHKS, CDR2 YYEKEE, per germline (reference sequence). CDR3 residues: CASSLEAGADTQYF. Written as DNA, the CDR3 is TGTGCCAGCAGCTTGGAAGCGGGAGCAGATACGCAGTATTTT.

This sequence joins TRBV11-2 and TRBJ2-7; the D gene is possibly TRBD2 (5 bases). The CDR3 sequence is 15 residues long. Trimming took off 6 bases at V and 0 bases at J, with 15 bases between the two ends. Germline V gives CDR1 SGHAT, CDR2 FQNNGV. The CDR3 nucleotides are TGTGCCAGCAGGTCCTCTAGCCCGAGCTCCTACGAGCAGTACTTC. Protein sequence: CASRSSSPSSYEQYF.

The chain employs TRBV5-1 and TRBJ2-5; TRBD2 matches at 10 bases. The CDR3 is made up of 18 amino acids. The ends lost 0 bases at V and 2 bases at J; junction bases unmatched: 10. From germline, CDR1 is SGHRS and CDR2 YFSETQ. This chain's CDR3 is CASSLAPSSGRGQETQYF. In DNA form, the CDR3 reads TGCGCCAGCAGCTTGGCCCCCTCTAGCGGGAGAGGGCAAGAGACCCAGTACTTC.

This clone was detected only once. This chain uses TRBV5-1 with TRBJ2-3; no clear D. Germline lookup yields CDR1 SGHRS and CDR2 YFSETQ. V was clipped by 4 bases and J by 0 bases, with 9 bases between them. The CDR3 loop spans 14 amino acids. CDR3 sequence reads: CASSVSGSTDTQYF. The CDR3 region has the DNA TGCGCCAGCAGCGTAAGTGGAAGCACAGATACGCAGTATTTT.

The chain is built from TRBV28 and TRBJ2-3, with a possible D match to TRBD2 (6 bases). The V end lost 6 bases, the J end lost 0 bases, and 22 bases lay between the germline ends. The CDR3 spans 18 residues. Germline V gene sequence: CDR1 MDHEN, CDR2 SYDVKM. The CDR3 DNA is TGTGCCAGCAGCCCTTTAGTTAGCGGAGTTTTTAGCACAGATACGCAGTATTTT. This gives the protein CASSPLVSGVFSTDTQYF.

V gene TRBV7-3 combines with J gene TRBJ2-1, with 9 nucleotides matching TRBD2. Germline V gene lookup returns CDR1 SGHTA and CDR2 FQGTGA. The CDR3 runs 15 residues. V was clipped by 5 bases and J by 5 bases; unmatched bases: 7. The CDR3: CASSLGSGSDNEQFF. The CDR3 nucleotides read TGTGCCAGCAGCCTAGGTAGCGGGAGCGACAATGAGCAGTTCTTC.

The rearrangement uses TRBV29-1 and TRBJ2-3; 11 bases are shared with TRBD2. V lost 6 bases and J lost 5; bases outside the gene matches: 13. CDR3 length equals 16 residues. Germline loops: CDR1 SQVTM, CDR2 ANQGSEA. The CDR3 coding sequence is TGCAGCGTCAACGGACTAGCGGGCCGCGGGGGAGATACGCAGTATTTT. Protein product: CSVNGLAGRGGDTQYF.

The chain recombines TRBV15 with TRBJ2-2; a weak D match, TRBD1 (6 bases). The germline V and J ends were trimmed by 9 bases and 3 bases, with 14 bases remaining between them. The CDR3 length is 14 residues. CDR1 LNHNV and CDR2 YYDKDF come from the germline V gene (reference sequence). CDR3 nucleotide sequence: TGTGCCACGAGGGCAGGGGTTGACACCGGGGAGCTGTTTTTT. Its translation is CATRAGVDTGELFF. Looking up the rest from reference TRBV15 and TRBJ2-2 gives the full variable domain: DAMVIQNPRYQVTQFGKPVTLSCSQTLNHNVMYWYQQKSSQAPKLLFHYYDKDFNNEADTPDNFQSRRPNTSFCFLDIRSPGLGDTAMYLCATRAGVDTGELFFGEGSRLTVL.